This TCR beta chain comes out of a study of cytomegalovirus exposure and HLA in healthy donors. Overall study results and limits: Listed as cytomegalovirus-associated were 150 or so TCR beta chains.

Regarding this clone: The antigen remains unidentified.

Vbeta (60) and Jbeta (13) primers were used in the PCR. The table came from immunoSEQ multiplex PCR; TCRdb's copy has only in-frame clones and leaves some out. The data contain about 130,000 clones, about 70% of them singletons. Germline CDR1 is MNHEY and CDR2 is SVGAGI. The CDR3 covers 15 residues. The chain employs TRBV6-5 and TRBJ2-5; 7 positions agree with TRBD1. TRBJ2-7 matches the DNA end more closely, so the J call is doubtful. This receptor was identified in a woman aged 55-69 years in good health and CMV-seropositive. Sequenced material: PBMCs. CDR3 DNA: TGTGCCAGCAGTTTGACAGGGCTGAGCTCCTACGAGCAGTACTTC. Amino acid sequence: CASSLTGLSSYEQYF.